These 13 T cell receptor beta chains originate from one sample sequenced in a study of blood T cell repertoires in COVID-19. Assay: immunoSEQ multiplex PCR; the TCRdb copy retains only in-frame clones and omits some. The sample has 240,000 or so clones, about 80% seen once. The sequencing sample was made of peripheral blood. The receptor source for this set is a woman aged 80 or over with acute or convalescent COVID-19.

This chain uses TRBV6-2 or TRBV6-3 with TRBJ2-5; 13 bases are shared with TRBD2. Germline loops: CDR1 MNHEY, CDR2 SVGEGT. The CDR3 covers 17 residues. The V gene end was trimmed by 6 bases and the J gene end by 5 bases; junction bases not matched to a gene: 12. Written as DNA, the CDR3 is TGTGCCAGCAGCCCCGGGGGACTAGCGGGGAGCAGGGAGACCCAGTACTTC. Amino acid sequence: CASSPGGLAGSRETQYF.

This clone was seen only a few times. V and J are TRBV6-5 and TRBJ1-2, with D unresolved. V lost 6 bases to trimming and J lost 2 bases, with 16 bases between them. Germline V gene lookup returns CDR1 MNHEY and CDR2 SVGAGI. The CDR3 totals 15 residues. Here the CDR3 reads CASRITSGSNYGYTF. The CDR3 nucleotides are TGTGCCAGCAGGATAACCTCCGGGTCCAACTATGGCTACACCTTC.

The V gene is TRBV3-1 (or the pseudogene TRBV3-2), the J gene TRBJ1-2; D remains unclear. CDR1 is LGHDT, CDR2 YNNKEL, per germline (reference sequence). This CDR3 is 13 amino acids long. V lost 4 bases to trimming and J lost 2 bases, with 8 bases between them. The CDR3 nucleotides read TGTGCCAGCAGCCCGCAGCGAAACTATGGCTACACCTTC. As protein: CASSPQRNYGYTF.

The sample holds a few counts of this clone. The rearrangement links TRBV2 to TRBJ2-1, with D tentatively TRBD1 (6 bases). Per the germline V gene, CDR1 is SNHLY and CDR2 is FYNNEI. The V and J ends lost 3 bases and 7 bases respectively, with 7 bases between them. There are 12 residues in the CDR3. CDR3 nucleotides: TGTGCCAGCAGTGACAGGGGAAATGAGCAGTTCTTC. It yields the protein CASSDRGNEQFF. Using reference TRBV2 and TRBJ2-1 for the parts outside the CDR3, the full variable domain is EPEVTQTPSHQVTQMGQEVILRCVPISNHLYFYWYRQILGQKVEFLVSFYNNEISEKSEIFDDQFSVERPDGSNFTLKIRSTKLEDSAMYFCASSDRGNEQFFGPGTRLTVL.

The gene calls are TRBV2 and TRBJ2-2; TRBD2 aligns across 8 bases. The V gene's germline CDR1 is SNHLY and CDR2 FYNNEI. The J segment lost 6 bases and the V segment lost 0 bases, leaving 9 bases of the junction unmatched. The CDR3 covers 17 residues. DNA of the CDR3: TGTGCCAGCAGTGAAGCGCCGGGACTAGGTTTCGCCGGGGAGCTGTTTTTT. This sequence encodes CASSEAPGLGFAGELFF.

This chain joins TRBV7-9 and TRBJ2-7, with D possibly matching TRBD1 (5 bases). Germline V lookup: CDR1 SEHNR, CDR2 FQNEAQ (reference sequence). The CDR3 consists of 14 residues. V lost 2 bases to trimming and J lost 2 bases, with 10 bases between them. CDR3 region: CASSLSTEPYEQYF. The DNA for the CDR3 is TGTGCCAGCAGCTTATCGACAGAACCCTACGAGCAGTACTTC.

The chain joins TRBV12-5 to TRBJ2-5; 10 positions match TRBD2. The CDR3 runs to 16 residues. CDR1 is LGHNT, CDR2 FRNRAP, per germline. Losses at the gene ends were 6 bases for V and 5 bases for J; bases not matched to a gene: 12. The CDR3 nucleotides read TGTGCTAGTGGCCCTGGGACTAGCGAGAAAGGGGAGACCCAGTACTTC. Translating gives CASGPGTSEKGETQYF.

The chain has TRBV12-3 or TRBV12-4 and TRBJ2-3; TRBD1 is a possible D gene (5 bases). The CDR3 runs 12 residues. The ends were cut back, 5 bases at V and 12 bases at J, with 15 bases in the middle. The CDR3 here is CASSPTGVTQYF. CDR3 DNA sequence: TGTGCCAGCAGTCCAACAGGTGTGACTCAGTATTTT.

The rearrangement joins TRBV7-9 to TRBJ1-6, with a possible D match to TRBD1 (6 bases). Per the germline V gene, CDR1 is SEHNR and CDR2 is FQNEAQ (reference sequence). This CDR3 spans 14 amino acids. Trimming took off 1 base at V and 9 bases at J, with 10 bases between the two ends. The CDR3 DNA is TGTGCCAGCAGCTTAGACAGGGATGGTTCACCCCTCCACTTT. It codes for CASSLDRDGSPLHF.

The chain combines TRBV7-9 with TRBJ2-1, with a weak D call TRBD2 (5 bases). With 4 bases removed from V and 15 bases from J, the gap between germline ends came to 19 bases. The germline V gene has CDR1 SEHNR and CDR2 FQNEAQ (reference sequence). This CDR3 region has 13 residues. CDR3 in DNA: TGTGCCAGCAGCTCTGGTCCGGGAACCGCATGGTTCTTC. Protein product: CASSSGPGTAWFF.

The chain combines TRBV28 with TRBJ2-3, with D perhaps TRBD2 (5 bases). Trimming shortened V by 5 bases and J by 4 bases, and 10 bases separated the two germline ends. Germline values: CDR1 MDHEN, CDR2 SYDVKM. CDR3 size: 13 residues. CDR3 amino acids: CASSPLSADTQYF. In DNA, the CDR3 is TGTGCCAGCAGTCCCCTTAGCGCAGATACGCAGTATTTT.

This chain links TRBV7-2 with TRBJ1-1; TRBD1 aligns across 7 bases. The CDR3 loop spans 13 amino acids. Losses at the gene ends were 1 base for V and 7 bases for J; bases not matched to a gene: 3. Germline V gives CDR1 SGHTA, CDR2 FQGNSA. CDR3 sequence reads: CASSLVSGGEAFF. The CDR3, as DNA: TGTGCCAGCAGCTTAGTATCAGGGGGTGAAGCTTTCTTT.

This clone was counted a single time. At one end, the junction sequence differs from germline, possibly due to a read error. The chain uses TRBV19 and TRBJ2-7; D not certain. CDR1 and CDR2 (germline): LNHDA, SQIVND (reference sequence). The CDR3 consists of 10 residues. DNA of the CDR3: TGTGCCAGTAGTCGACACCATTGTACCTTC. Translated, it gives CASSRHHCTF.